This T cell receptor (beta chain) was identified in a study of response to subunit inactivated influenza vaccine (dated by TCRdb to between 2018 and 2020). Context from the whole study: To follow how T cells responded to a trivalent subunit inactivated influenza vaccine, the researchers relied on deep quantitative profiling of the T cell receptor repertoire.

A word on this clonotype: There is no known antigen for this receptor. This may come from a read error, since a much larger clone is one base off.

CDR1 and CDR2 (SGHTA, FQGNSA) derive from the germline V gene. The CDR3 numbers 14 residues from cysteine through phenylalanine. Only the CDR3 region is kept as DNA, spanning 42 bases read in frame from base 1. Findings and caveats that apply to the study as a whole: The authors proposed that each seasonal influenza vaccination may bring in only a limited number of new T cells.

The method was RT-PCR. Instrument on record: Illumina HiSeq 2500. In-frame beta chains were kept once TCRdb had trimmed the public reads at Q25 with fastp and called clones with MiXCR. Entries are consolidated by CDR3 protein sequence, retaining the most common genes and DNA. This sample comprises about 520,000 distinct CDR3 sequences, about 25% of them detected only once. The ten largest make up under 2.5% of the sample. The sample here was CD4+ T cells sorted from PBMCs, taken roughly 5 days after vaccination. This receptor was obtained from a man aged 50 to 59 who received an inactivated influenza vaccine. Donor details come from another sample of the same person, matched by shared clones. This chain joins TRBV7-2 to TRBJ2-5; the D gene is perhaps TRBD2, on 6 matching bases. The bases read TGTGCCAACAGCTTACGCAGCGGGCGGGAGACCCAGTACTTC. It translates to CANSLRSGRETQYF. With the rest looked up from the reference TRBV7-2 and TRBJ2-5 genes rather than sequenced, the full variable domain is GAGVSQSPSNKVTEKGKDVELRCDPISGHTALYWYRQSLGQGLEFLIYFQGNSAPDKSGLPSDRFSAERTGGSVSTLTIQRTQQEDSAVYLCANSLRSGRETQYFGPGTRLLVL.